This TCR beta chain derives from a study of control samples from healthy donors and cancer patients. Assay used: immunoSEQ multiplex PCR; TCRdb lists only in-frame clones, some missing. The table records 100,000 to 150,000 clones, roughly 90% of them present only once. This CDR3 contains 16 residues. CDR1 is SGDLS and CDR2 is YYNGEE in the germline V gene. With V trimmed by 2 bases and J by 1 base, 5 bases remained unmatched. The chain employs TRBV9 and TRBJ2-2, with 7 positions matching TRBD1. Sequencing was performed on blood. This TCR derives from a woman between 45 and 65 years old in good health. Written as DNA, the CDR3 is TGTGCCAGCAGCGTCGACAGGGTGGGGAACACCGGGGAGCTGTTTTTT. This sequence encodes CASSVDRVGNTGELFF.